Shown below are 11 T cell receptor beta chains from a single sample sequenced in a study of glioma-infiltrating T cells after dendritic cell vaccination. The repertoire was sequenced with immunoSEQ multiplex PCR; TCRdb's copy has only in-frame clones and lacks some. The data show roughly 50,000 clones, about nine tenths seen once. Time point: after dendritic cell vaccination, including at tumor progression/relapse. Sequenced material: blood, taken after dendritic cell vaccination. All receptors come from a human donor with glioblastoma.

The CDR3 sequence is CAIGQVGQGSQPQHF. The CDR3 bases are TGTGCCATCGGGCAGGTTGGCCAGGGGAGTCAGCCCCAGCATTTT. The rearrangement joins TRBV10-3 to TRBJ1-5, with a weak D call TRBD1 (6 bases). CDR1 and CDR2 (germline): ENHRY, SYGVKD. The CDR3 has 15 residues. Trimming stripped 8 bases from V and 6 bases from J, with 20 bases between.

J is TRBJ2-5 and V is TRBV5-1, with 10 bases identical to TRBD1. CDR3 size: 16 residues. CDR1 and CDR2 from the germline V gene are SGHRS and YFSETQ. V gave up 0 bases and J gave up 5 bases; unmatched junction bases: 7. The CDR3 DNA reads TGCGCCAGCAGCTTGGCCCGGGACAGGGGAGGGGAGACCCAGTACTTC. It specifies CASSLARDRGGETQYF.

This clone was observed once. In DNA form, the CDR3 reads TGTGCCAGCAAGTTGGGAGAGCACTGGAATGAGCAGTTCTTC. It is translated as CASKLGEHWNEQFF. The rearrangement uses TRBV6-6 and TRBJ2-1; D possibly corresponds to TRBD2 (5 bases). The CDR3 runs 14 residues. Germline values: CDR1 MNHNY, CDR2 SVGAGI (reference sequence). Trimming took 7 bases from V and 7 from J, leaving 17 bases between them.

The V gene is TRBV5-8, the J gene TRBJ2-3; 7 positions agree with TRBD2. J gave up 2 bases and V 4 bases, and 7 bases lay outside the gene matches. The germline gives CDR1 SGHTS, CDR2 YDEGEE. CDR3 length equals 15 residues. The CDR3 region has the DNA TGTGCCAGCAGCCCCTCGGGGGACTACACAGATACGCAGTATTTT. Encoded protein: CASSPSGDYTDTQYF. Variable domain in full (rest from reference TRBV5-8 and TRBJ2-3): EAGVTQSPTHLIKTRGQQATLRCSPISGHTSVYWYQQALGLGLQFLLWYDEGEERNRGNFPPRFSGRQFPNYSSELNVNALELEDSALYLCASSPSGDYTDTQYFGPGTRLTVL.

This chain links TRBV5-4 with TRBJ1-1; no clear D gene. This CDR3 region has 13 residues. From germline, CDR1 is SGHNT and CDR2 YYREEE (reference sequence). V lost 5 bases and J lost 7, with 15 bases in between. Here the CDR3 reads CASSSDWINEAFF. The CDR3 region has the DNA TGTGCCAGCAGTTCGGACTGGATTAATGAAGCTTTCTTT.

J is TRBJ2-5 and V is TRBV7-3; no firm D call. The J call is doubtful: the DNA matches TRBJ2-7 better. CDR1 and CDR2 (germline): SGHTA, FQGTGA. The CDR3 is 13 residues long. CDR3 nucleotides: TGTGCCAGCAGCAAAGGAGAGACCTACGAGCAGTACTTC. This codes for CASSKGETYEQYF.

The J gene is TRBJ2-2, the V gene TRBV5-1; 7 bases are shared with TRBD1. Trimming at V came to 2 bases and at J to 2 bases, leaving 3 bases not matched to a gene. Germline CDR1 SGHRS, CDR2 YFSETQ. The CDR3 is 15 amino acids. The CDR3 bases are TGCGCCAGCAGCTTACAGGGGCCCAACACCGGGGAGCTGTTTTTT. Translated: CASSLQGPNTGELFF.

This clone was picked up one time. V usage is TRBV5-1 and J usage is TRBJ1-4; no definite D call. V was trimmed by 7 bases and J by 2 bases, leaving 15 bases between them. The CDR3 has 15 amino acids. Germline values: CDR1 SGHRS, CDR2 YFSETQ. CDR3 in DNA: TGCGCCAGCCGCCTCGGGTTCTCTACTAATGAAAAACTGTTTTTT. As protein: CASRLGFSTNEKLFF.

The chain links TRBV25-1 to TRBJ2-4, with 8 bases aligning to TRBD1. This CDR3 has 15 amino acids. With 4 bases clipped from V and 6 bases from J, the junction kept 8 bases outside the gene matches. Germline V CDR1 and CDR2: MGHDK, SYGVNS. The CDR3 spells CASSASGGAANIQYF. CDR3 nucleotides: TGTGCCAGCAGTGCTTCAGGGGGCGCGGCAAACATTCAGTACTTC.

The genes are TRBV29-1 and TRBJ2-5; TRBD2 matches at 11 bases. The CDR3 has 16 amino acids. In germline, CDR1 is SQVTM, CDR2 ANQGSEA. The junction had 9 bases not matched to a gene; V was cut back by 4 bases and J by 2 bases. This CDR3 reads CSVVGLADTLQETQYF. The CDR3 DNA reads TGCAGCGTTGTGGGACTAGCGGATACTCTTCAAGAGACCCAGTACTTC.

This chain connects TRBV7-4 to TRBJ2-7, with 8 bases aligning to TRBD2. This CDR3 is built from 18 residues. Trimming took 3 bases from V and 0 from J; bases not matched to a gene: 13. Germline CDR1 reads SGHVT; CDR2 reads SQSDAQ. The CDR3, as DNA: TGTGCCAGCAGCTTCCATCCTAGCGGGCCTAGGAGCTCCTACGAGCAGTACTTC. Protein product: CASSFHPSGPRSSYEQYF.